This TCR beta chain was sequenced during a study of graft-versus-host responses after intestinal transplantation. Across the whole study: Each of the recipients got a multivisceral, liver-intestinal, or isolated intestinal transplant. The whole recipient group had anti-thymocyte globulin induction followed by tacrolimus and steroids for approximately three years. The study, taken as a whole, reports: GvH clones were identified in recipient marrow, with some first appearing in ileum or blood.

Turning to this clone: Antigen: not known.

This CDR3 is built from 15 residues. Trimming left V 3 bases short and J 4 bases short, with 13 bases between. Germline V CDR1 and CDR2: SNHLY, FYNNEI. The assay was immunoSEQ multiplex PCR, and TCRdb's table has in-frame clones only and misses some. The sample lists some 110,000 clones, approximately 92% occurring once. The chain couples TRBV2 to TRBJ2-1; D tentatively fits TRBD1 or TRBD2 (6 bases each). The sequences come from unstimulated CD4+ T cells sorted from spleen or lymph node cells, collected before transplant. The sequence derives from a human donor who was the organ donor for an intestinal transplant. The CDR3 region is CASSEITGTYNEQFF. The CDR3 DNA sequence: TGTGCCAGCAGTGAGATAACAGGGACTTACAATGAGCAGTTCTTC.